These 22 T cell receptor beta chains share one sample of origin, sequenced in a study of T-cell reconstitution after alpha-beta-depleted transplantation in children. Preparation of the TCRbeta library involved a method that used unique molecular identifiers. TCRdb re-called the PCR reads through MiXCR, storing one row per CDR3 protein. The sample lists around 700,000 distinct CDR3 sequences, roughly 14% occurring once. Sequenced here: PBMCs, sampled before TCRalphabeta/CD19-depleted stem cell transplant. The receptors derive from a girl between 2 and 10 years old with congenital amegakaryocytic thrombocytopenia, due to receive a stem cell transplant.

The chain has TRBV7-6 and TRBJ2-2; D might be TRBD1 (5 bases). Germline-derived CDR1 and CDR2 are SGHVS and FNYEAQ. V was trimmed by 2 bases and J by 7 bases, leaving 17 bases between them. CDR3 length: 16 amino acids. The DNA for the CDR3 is TGTGCCAGCAGCTTAAAATCAGGGCTTGTTGGCGGGGAGCTGTTTTTT. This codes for CASSLKSGLVGGELFF.

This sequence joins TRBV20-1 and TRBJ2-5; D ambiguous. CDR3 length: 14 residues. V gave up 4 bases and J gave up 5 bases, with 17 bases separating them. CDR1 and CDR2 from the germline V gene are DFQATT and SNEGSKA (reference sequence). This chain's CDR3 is CSAKPPGPGETQYF. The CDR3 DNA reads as TGCAGTGCTAAACCTCCCGGGCCTGGGGAGACCCAGTACTTC.

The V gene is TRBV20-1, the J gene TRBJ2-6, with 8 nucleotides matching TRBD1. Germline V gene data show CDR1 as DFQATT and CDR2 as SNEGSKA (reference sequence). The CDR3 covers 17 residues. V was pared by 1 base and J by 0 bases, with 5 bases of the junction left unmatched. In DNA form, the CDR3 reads TGCAGTGCTAGAGGGCGACAGGGGAGCTCTGGGGCCAACGTCCTGACTTTC. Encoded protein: CSARGRQGSSGANVLTF.

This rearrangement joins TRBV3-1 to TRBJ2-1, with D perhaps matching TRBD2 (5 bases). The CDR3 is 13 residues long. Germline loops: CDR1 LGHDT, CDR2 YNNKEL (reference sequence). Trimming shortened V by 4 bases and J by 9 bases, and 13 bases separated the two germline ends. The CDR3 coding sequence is TGTGCCAGCAGCCCCCTATTAGGGAGTGAGCAGTTCTTC. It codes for CASSPLLGSEQFF.

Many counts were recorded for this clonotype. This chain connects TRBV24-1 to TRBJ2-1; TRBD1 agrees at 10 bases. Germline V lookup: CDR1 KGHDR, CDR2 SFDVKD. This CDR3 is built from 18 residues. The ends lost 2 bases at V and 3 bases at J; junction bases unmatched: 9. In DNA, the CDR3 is TGTGCCACCAGTGATTCGGATCCGGGACAGGGGTTCTACAATGAGCAGTTCTTC. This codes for CATSDSDPGQGFYNEQFF.

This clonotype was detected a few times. The CDR3 spells CASSLSGTSVNQYF. The CDR3 DNA reads as TGTGCCAGCAGCTTGTCCGGGACTAGCGTTAACCAGTACTTC. The chain recombines TRBV7-8 with TRBJ2-5, with TRBD2 identical over 10 bases. Trimming removed 3 bases from V and 10 bases from J; junction bases left unmatched: 8. The germline V gene encodes CDR1 SGHVS and CDR2 FQNEAQ. The CDR3 has 14 residues.

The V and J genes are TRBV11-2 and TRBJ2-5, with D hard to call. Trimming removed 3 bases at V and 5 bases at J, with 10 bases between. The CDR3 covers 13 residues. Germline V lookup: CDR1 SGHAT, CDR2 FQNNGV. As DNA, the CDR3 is TGTGCCAGCAGCTTTGGCAGAGCGGAGACCCAGTACTTC. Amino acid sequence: CASSFGRAETQYF.

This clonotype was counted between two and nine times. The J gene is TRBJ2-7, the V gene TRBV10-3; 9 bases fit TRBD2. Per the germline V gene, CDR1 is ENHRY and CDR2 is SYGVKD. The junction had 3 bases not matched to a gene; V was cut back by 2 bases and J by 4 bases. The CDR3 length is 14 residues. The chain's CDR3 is CAISEATSGYEQYF. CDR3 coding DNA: TGTGCCATCAGTGAGGCGACTAGCGGATACGAGCAGTACTTC.

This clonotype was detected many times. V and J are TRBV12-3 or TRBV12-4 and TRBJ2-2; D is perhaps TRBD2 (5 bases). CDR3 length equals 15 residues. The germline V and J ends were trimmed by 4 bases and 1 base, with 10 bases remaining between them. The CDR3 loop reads CASSSDWGNTGELFF. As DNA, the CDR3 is TGTGCCAGCAGTTCGGACTGGGGGAACACCGGGGAGCTGTTTTTT.

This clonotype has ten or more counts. The CDR3 DNA sequence: TGTGCCAGCGCCATATACTCTGGGGCCAACGTCCTGACTTTC. Its protein product is CASAIYSGANVLTF. V gene TRBV12-3 or TRBV12-4 combines with J gene TRBJ2-6; D is unresolved. This CDR3 spans 14 amino acids. The germline V and J ends were trimmed by 8 bases and 0 bases, with 8 bases remaining between them.

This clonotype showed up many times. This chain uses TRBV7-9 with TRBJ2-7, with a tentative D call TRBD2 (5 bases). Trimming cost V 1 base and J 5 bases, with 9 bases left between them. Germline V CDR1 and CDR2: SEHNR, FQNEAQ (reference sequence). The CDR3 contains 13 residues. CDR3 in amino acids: CASSLGEGNEQYF. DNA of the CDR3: TGTGCCAGCAGCTTAGGTGAGGGAAACGAGCAGTACTTC.

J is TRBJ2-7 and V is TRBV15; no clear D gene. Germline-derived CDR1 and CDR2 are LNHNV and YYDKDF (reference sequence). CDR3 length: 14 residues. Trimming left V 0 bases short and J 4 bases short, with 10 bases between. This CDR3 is CATSRDVPTYEQYF. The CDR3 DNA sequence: TGTGCCACCAGCAGAGATGTGCCAACATACGAGCAGTACTTC.

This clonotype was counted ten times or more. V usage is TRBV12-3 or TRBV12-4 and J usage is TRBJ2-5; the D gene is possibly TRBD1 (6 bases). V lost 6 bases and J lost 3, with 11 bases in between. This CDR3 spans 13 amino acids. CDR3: CASRLQGEETQYF. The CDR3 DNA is TGTGCCAGCAGGTTACAGGGCGAAGAGACCCAGTACTTC.

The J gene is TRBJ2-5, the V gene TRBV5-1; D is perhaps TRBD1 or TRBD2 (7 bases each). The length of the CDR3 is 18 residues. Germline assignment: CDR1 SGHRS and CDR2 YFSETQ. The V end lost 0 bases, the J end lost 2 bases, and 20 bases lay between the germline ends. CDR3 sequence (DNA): TGCGCCAGCAGCTTGGCAGGGGGACTACTCCAGAGGCAAGAGACCCAGTACTTC. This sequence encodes CASSLAGGLLQRQETQYF.

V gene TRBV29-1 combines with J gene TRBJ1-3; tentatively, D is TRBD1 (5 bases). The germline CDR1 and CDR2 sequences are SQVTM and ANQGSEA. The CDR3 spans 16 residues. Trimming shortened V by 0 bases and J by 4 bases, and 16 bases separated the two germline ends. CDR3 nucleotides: TGCAGCGTTGAAGATCCCATAGGGGATGACGGAAACACCATATATTTT. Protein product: CSVEDPIGDDGNTIYF.

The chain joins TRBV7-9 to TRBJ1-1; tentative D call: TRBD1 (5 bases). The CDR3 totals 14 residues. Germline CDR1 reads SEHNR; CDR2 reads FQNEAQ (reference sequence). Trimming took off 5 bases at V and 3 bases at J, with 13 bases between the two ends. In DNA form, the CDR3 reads TGTGCCAGCAGCCTCCGGGGGGACGACACTGAAGCTTTCTTT. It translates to CASSLRGDDTEAFF.

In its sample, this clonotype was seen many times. DNA for the CDR3: TGTGCCAGCAGTTCTCGCCCAAGGGTCGCGGGGGAGCTGTTTTTT. This translates into CASSSRPRVAGELFF. The chain employs TRBV6-5 and TRBJ2-2; D is ambiguous. V was pared by 4 bases and J by 8 bases, with 17 bases between. This CDR3 spans 15 amino acids. Germline CDR1 reads MNHEY; CDR2 reads SVGAGI.

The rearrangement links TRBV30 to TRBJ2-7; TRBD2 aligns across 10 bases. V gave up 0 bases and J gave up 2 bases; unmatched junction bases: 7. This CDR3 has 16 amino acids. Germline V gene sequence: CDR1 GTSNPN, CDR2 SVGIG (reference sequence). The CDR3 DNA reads TGTGCCTGGAGTGTACTCGGACTAGCGGTAACCTACGAGCAGTACTTC. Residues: CAWSVLGLAVTYEQYF.

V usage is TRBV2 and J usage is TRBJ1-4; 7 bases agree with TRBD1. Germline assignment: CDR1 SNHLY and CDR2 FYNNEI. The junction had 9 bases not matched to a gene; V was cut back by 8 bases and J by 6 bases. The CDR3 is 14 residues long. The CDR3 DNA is TGTGCCAGCCATTCAAGGGGGCGCGATGAAAAACTGTTTTTT. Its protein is CASHSRGRDEKLFF.

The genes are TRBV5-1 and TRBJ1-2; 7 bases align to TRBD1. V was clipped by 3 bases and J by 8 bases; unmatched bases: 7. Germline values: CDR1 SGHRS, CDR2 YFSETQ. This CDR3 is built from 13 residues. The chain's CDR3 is CASSYRDSRGYTF. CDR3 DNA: TGCGCCAGCAGCTATCGGGACAGTCGGGGCTACACCTTC.

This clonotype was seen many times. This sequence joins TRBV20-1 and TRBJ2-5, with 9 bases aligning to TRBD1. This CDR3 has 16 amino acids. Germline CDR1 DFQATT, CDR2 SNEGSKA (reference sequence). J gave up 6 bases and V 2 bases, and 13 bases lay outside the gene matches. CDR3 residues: CSARHTPGQGWKTQYF. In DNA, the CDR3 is TGCAGTGCTAGACACACGCCGGGACAGGGATGGAAGACCCAGTACTTC.

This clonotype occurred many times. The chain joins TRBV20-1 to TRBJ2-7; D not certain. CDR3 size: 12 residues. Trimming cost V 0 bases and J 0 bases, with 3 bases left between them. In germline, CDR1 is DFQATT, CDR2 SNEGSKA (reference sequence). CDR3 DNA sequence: TGCAGTGCTAGAGAGACCTCCTACGAGCAGTACTTC. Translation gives CSARETSYEQYF.